These 23 T cell receptor beta chains share one sample of origin, sequenced in a study of breast tumors, draining lymph nodes, adjacent tissues (dated by TCRdb to 2016 to 2017). The method was multiplex PCR. Sequencing was carried out with an Illumina HiSeq 2000. TCRdb reprocessing: public reads trimmed at Q25 with fastp, clones called with MiXCR, in-frame beta chains kept. Each entry merges the rows of one CDR3 protein and shows their most common DNA and genes. This sample holds about 140,000 distinct CDR3 sequences; 32% were observed only once. Approximately 2.2% of the sample is in the top ten clones. Lymph node samples came from the axillary draining lymph nodes of breast cancer patients. The sequencing input was axillary lymph node tissue. The receptors were gathered from a female donor with breast cancer. Some clones in this sample may be carry-over from other donors' samples.

To note about this clonotype: Since a much larger clone is just one base distant, this may be a read error. This chain uses TRBV5-1 with TRBJ2-5; 12 bases line up with TRBD1. Germline CDR1 SGHRS, CDR2 YFSETQ. The CDR3 is 16 residues long. Germline trimming cut 4 bases from V and 5 bases from J; bases unmatched to any gene: 9. CDR3 nucleotides: TGCGCCAGCAGCCCACTGGGACAGGGGGCCCGCGAGACCCAGTACTTC. Translated, it gives CASSPLGQGARETQYF. Variable domain in full (rest from reference TRBV5-1 and TRBJ2-5): KAGVTQTPRYLIKTRGQQVTLSCSPISGHRSVSWYQQTPGQGLQFLFEYFSETQRNKGNFPGRFSGRQFSNSRSEMNVSTLELGDSALYLCASSPLGQGARETQYFGPGTRLLVL.

V gene TRBV6-1 combines with J gene TRBJ1-5; tentative D call: TRBD1 (5 bases). The CDR3 totals 14 residues. Trimming left V 8 bases short and J 11 bases short, with 22 bases between. Germline CDR1 reads MNHNS; CDR2 reads SASEGT. In nucleotides, the CDR3 is TGTGCCAGCCACGTCTCGGCAGGGCAAGAGACCCAGCATTTT. Translated, it gives CASHVSAGQETQHF.

This clonotype has only a few counts. The chain is built from TRBV12-3 or TRBV12-4 and TRBJ1-1; D remains ambiguous. V lost 5 bases and J 5 bases, leaving 15 bases between the germline ends. The CDR3 runs to 14 residues. CDR3 region: CASSRGTPGTEAFF. The DNA for the CDR3 is TGTGCCAGCAGTCGAGGTACCCCGGGGACTGAAGCTTTCTTT.

In its sample, this clonotype was seen many times. The rearrangement uses TRBV2 and TRBJ1-2; the match to TRBD1 covers 7 bases. Trimming cost V 0 bases and J 5 bases; bases outside gene matches: 6. The CDR3 runs to 15 residues. Germline CDR1 reads SNHLY; CDR2 reads FYNNEI. Here the CDR3 DNA reads TGTGCCAGCAGTGAAGCAGACGGCAGGGGGTATGGCTACACCTTC. Protein product: CASSEADGRGYGYTF.

This clonotype was found many times. The chain couples TRBV2 to TRBJ1-6; the D is unclear. The germline CDR1 and CDR2 sequences are SNHLY and FYNNEI. The CDR3 is 12 residues long. V lost 5 bases and J lost 10, with 9 bases in between. The CDR3 sequence is CASSPQASPLHF. The CDR3 DNA sequence: TGTGCCAGCAGTCCTCAGGCCTCACCCCTCCACTTT.

With regard to this clonotype: This could be a read error, since a much larger clone is one nucleotide away. The chain is built from TRBV11-2 and TRBJ2-5; 7 bases line up with TRBD1. Germline CDR1 and CDR2: SGHAT and FQNNGV. This CDR3 contains 16 residues. V trimming: 5 bases; J trimming: 4 bases; junction bases outside the gene matches: 13. The CDR3 is CASSRATGPSGETQYF. The CDR3 DNA reads as TGTGCCAGCAGCCGAGCGACAGGGCCGAGTGGAGAGACCCAGTACTTC.

This clonotype was seen only a few times. A single base separates this from a much larger clone, so it may be a read error. The chain carries TRBV9 and TRBJ1-6; possible D gene TRBD1, 6 bases. This CDR3 has 19 residues. Germline V gene sequence: CDR1 SGDLS, CDR2 YYNGEE. CDR3 in DNA: TGTGCCAGCAGCGGATCCCCCGGGACAACCGGCTCCTCTAATTCACCCCTCCACTTT. This translates into CASSGSPGTTGSSNSPLHF.

This clonotype was found a few times. The chain has TRBV6-2 or TRBV6-3 and TRBJ2-2; the match to TRBD1 covers 7 bases. The CDR3 has 13 residues. The germline CDR1 and CDR2 sequences are MNHEY and SVGEGT. J was trimmed by 7 bases and V by 6 bases; bases with no gene match: 5. The CDR3, as DNA: TGTGCCAGCAGGCCAGGGGGTGGCGGGGAGCTGTTTTTT. The encoded protein is CASRPGGGGELFF.

Comment on this clonotype: A much bigger clone sits one base away, suggesting this may be a read error. The chain carries TRBV6-2 or TRBV6-3 and TRBJ2-2; TRBD1 is a possible D gene (5 bases). Germline CDR1 reads MNHEY; CDR2 reads SVGEGT. The V end was cut by 5 bases, the J end by 3 bases, with 10 bases between. This CDR3 region has 14 residues. The CDR3, as DNA: TGTGCCAGCAGTCACTGGGGCGACACCGGGGAGCTGTTTTTT. Protein product: CASSHWGDTGELFF.

This clonotype was recorded at least ten times. The V call is TRBV4-3, the J call TRBJ2-1; no reliable D call. The V gene's germline CDR1 is LGHNA and CDR2 YSLEER. Trimming shortened V by 0 bases and J by 1 base, and 7 bases separated the two germline ends. The CDR3 loop spans 15 amino acids. The CDR3 region has the DNA TGCGCCAGCAGCCAAGATAGTTGGTCCTACAATGAGCAGTTCTTC. Its protein is CASSQDSWSYNEQFF.

This clonotype showed up many times. This chain joins TRBV5-6 and TRBJ2-3; D is ambiguous. V lost 4 bases to trimming and J lost 2 bases, with 8 bases between them. The CDR3 has 13 amino acids. Germline assignment: CDR1 SGHDT and CDR2 YYEEEE. The CDR3 is CASSPYTTDTQYF. DNA of the CDR3: TGTGCCAGCAGCCCCTACACCACAGATACGCAGTATTTT.

This clonotype was counted at least ten times. The J gene is TRBJ1-3, the V gene TRBV6-5, with D possibly TRBD1 on 6 matching bases. The CDR3 has 15 residues. Trimming took 5 bases from V and 0 from J, leaving 11 bases between them. Germline V gene lookup returns CDR1 MNHEY and CDR2 SVGAGI. CDR3 bases: TGTGCCAGCAGTCCGACAGGCCTCTCTGGAAACACCATATATTTT. Protein sequence: CASSPTGLSGNTIYF.

The genes are TRBV6-6 and TRBJ1-1; D uncertain. CDR3 length: 13 residues. Germline V CDR1 and CDR2: MNHNY, SVGAGI (reference sequence). Trimming took off 5 bases at V and 3 bases at J, with 10 bases between the two ends. The CDR3 DNA sequence: TGTGCCAGCAGTCGTCGATCGGACACTGAAGCTTTCTTT. This codes for CASSRRSDTEAFF.

This clonotype was detected only a few times. Given a much more abundant clone one base away, this may be a read error. This chain uses TRBV6-1 with TRBJ2-3, with a tentative D call TRBD1 (6 bases). The CDR3 is 14 residues long. CDR1 is MNHNS, CDR2 SASEGT, per germline. V lost 7 bases and J 1 base, leaving 12 bases between the germline ends. DNA for the CDR3: TGTGCCAGCAACCCAGGGGCCGGCACAGATACGCAGTATTTT. Translation: CASNPGAGTDTQYF.

The sample holds a few counts of this clonotype. This may come from a read error, since a much larger clone is one base off. This rearrangement joins TRBV6-5 to TRBJ1-3, with TRBD1 matching over 9 bases. Germline-derived CDR1 and CDR2 are MNHEY and SVGAGI. This CDR3 is 14 amino acids long. Losses at the gene ends were 5 bases for V and 2 bases for J; bases not matched to a gene: 1. The CDR3 DNA follows: TGTGCCAGCAGTCGGGACAGGGCTGGAAACACCATATATTTT. Encoded protein: CASSRDRAGNTIYF.

In its sample, this clonotype was seen many times. This chain connects TRBV20-1 to TRBJ1-4, with 11 bases fitting TRBD1. Germline V gene lookup returns CDR1 DFQATT and CDR2 SNEGSKA (reference sequence). The J segment lost 7 bases and the V segment lost 5 bases, leaving 6 bases of the junction unmatched. This CDR3 region has 14 residues. Here the CDR3 reads CSAFRTGGGEKLFF. The DNA for the CDR3 is TGCAGTGCTTTTAGGACAGGGGGCGGTGAAAAACTGTTTTTT.

This clonotype was detected only a few times. This may be a read error: a much more frequent sequence differs by one nucleotide. The chain combines TRBV11-2 with TRBJ2-7, with D unresolved. The CDR3 covers 14 residues. CDR1 SGHAT and CDR2 FQNNGV come from the germline V gene. V gave up 4 bases and J gave up 2 bases, with 12 bases separating them. This CDR3 is CASSSSGFPYEQYF. CDR3 coding DNA: TGTGCCAGCAGCTCATCGGGTTTTCCCTACGAGCAGTACTTC.

Ten or more counts support this clonotype. The chain uses TRBV10-2 and TRBJ2-6; no definite D call. Trimming removed 0 bases from V and 0 bases from J, with 9 bases in between. The germline V gene has CDR1 WSHSY and CDR2 SAAADI. This CDR3 comprises 17 residues. The CDR3 spells CASSESDGYSGANVLTF. The CDR3 DNA follows: TGCGCCAGCAGTGAGTCGGACGGATACTCTGGGGCCAACGTCCTGACTTTC.

This clonotype appeared many times. The chain has TRBV28 and TRBJ1-3, with D unclear. Germline-derived CDR1 and CDR2 are MDHEN and SYDVKM. The CDR3 loop spans 11 amino acids. The V end was cut by 2 bases, the J end by 5 bases, with 1 base between. The CDR3 DNA reads as TGTGCCAGCAGTTTACGAAACACCATATATTTT. This gives the protein CASSLRNTIYF.

This clonotype was counted at least ten times. V is TRBV3-1 and J is TRBJ1-2; no firm D call. Germline CDR1 and CDR2: LGHDT and YNNKEL (reference sequence). Trimming left V 1 base short and J 5 bases short, with 8 bases between. The CDR3 totals 13 residues. The chain's CDR3 is CASSQGRVYGYTF. The DNA of the CDR3 is TGTGCCAGCAGCCAAGGACGCGTTTATGGCTACACCTTC.

This sequence joins TRBV12-3 or TRBV12-4 and TRBJ2-1; D is unresolved. The germline V and J ends were trimmed by 3 bases and 6 bases, with 9 bases remaining between them. The CDR3 contains 13 residues. CDR3 nucleotide sequence: TGTGCCAGCAGTTTCGGACCAATCAATGAGCAGTTCTTC. Translated: CASSFGPINEQFF.

This clonotype occurred many times. The chain has TRBV20-1 and TRBJ1-2; 7 positions match TRBD1. CDR3 length: 13 residues. Germline CDR1 DFQATT, CDR2 SNEGSKA (reference sequence). V shed 3 bases, J shed 7 bases, and the junction held 8 bases outside the gene matches. CDR3 bases: TGCAGTGCTAGTATACAGGGGAGCGGTGGCTACACCTTC. Encoded protein: CSASIQGSGGYTF.

V and J are TRBV7-2 and TRBJ2-3; TRBD2 agrees at 11 bases. J lost 4 bases, V lost 2 bases, and 11 bases had no gene match. This CDR3 spans 18 amino acids. Looked up from germline, CDR1 is SGHTA and CDR2 is FQGNSA. In DNA, the CDR3 is TGTGCCAGCAGCTTACGGGCTAGCGGGGGGCTGGGACCAGATACGCAGTATTTT. This codes for CASSLRASGGLGPDTQYF.